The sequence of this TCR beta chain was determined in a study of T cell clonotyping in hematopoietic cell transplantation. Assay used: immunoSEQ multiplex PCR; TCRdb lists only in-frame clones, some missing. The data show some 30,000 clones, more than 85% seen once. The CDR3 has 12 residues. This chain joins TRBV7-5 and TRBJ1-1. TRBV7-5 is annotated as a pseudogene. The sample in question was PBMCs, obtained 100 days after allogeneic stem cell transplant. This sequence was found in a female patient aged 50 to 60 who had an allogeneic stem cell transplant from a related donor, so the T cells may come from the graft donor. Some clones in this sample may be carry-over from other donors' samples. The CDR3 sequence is CARIRGREFAFF. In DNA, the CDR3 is TGTGCCAGAATAAGGGGGAGGGAGTTCGCTTTCTTT.